The T cell receptor (beta chain) described here comes from a study of blood T cell repertoires in COVID-19. At the level of the study: The analysed material was cDNA or gDNA that came from T cells, B-cell-depleted T cells, or PBMCs.

CDR1 is MNHNS, CDR2 SASEGT, per germline. The CDR3 contains 13 residues. V was shortened by 3 bases and J by 4 bases, with 8 bases between the two germline ends. Methods used by the authors: Researchers report that nucleated cell counts were estimated from reference gene primer amplification. Sequencing was performed with immunoSEQ multiplex PCR; in TCRdb, only in-frame clones are kept and a portion is missing. V and J calls and clone size are as listed in that table; D and trimming were resolved from the DNA. The repertoire holds 200,000 to 300,000 clones, with around 89% as singletons. This sequence originates from a woman in her thirties or forties with acute or convalescent COVID-19. The sequenced sample consisted of peripheral blood. This rearrangement joins TRBV6-1 to TRBJ2-3; D unresolved. CDR3 DNA: TGTGCCAGCAGTGATACTCGGGCAGATACGCAGTATTTT. Protein: CASSDTRADTQYF.